The present T cell receptor (beta chain) was sequenced within a study of blood T cell repertoires in COVID-19. Trimming took off 0 bases at V and 3 bases at J, with 18 bases between the two ends. Germline CDR1 is LGHDT and CDR2 is YNNKEL (reference sequence). The CDR3 consists of 17 residues. The assay was immunoSEQ multiplex PCR, and TCRdb's table has in-frame clones only and misses some. The top ten hold 1.5% to 2% of the sample, which has some 270,000 clones, roughly nine tenths seen once. The participants were between about 18 and 100 years old and came from 24 US areas. The TCR was taken from a woman aged 55-69 years who had recovered from COVID-19. The sample was PBMCs or T cells enriched from blood (not recorded which). The rearrangement uses TRBV3-1 (or the pseudogene TRBV3-2) and TRBJ2-7; perhaps TRBD1 as D (5 bases). In nucleotides, the CDR3 is TGTGCCAGCAGCCAAGAAGTAGAAGGGGCTACCCTCTACGAGCAGTACTTC. Translating gives CASSQEVEGATLYEQYF.